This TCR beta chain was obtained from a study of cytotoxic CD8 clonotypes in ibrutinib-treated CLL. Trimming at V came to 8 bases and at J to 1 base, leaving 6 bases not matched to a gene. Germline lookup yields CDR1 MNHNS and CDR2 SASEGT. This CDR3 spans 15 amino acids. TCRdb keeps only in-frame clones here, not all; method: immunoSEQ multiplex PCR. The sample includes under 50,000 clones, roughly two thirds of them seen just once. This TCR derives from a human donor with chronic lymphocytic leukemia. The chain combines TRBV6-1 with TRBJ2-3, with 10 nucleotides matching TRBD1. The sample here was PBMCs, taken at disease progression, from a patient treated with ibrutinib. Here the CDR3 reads CASGWDRGGTDTQYF. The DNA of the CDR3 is TGTGCCAGCGGTTGGGACAGGGGAGGCACAGATACGCAGTATTTT.